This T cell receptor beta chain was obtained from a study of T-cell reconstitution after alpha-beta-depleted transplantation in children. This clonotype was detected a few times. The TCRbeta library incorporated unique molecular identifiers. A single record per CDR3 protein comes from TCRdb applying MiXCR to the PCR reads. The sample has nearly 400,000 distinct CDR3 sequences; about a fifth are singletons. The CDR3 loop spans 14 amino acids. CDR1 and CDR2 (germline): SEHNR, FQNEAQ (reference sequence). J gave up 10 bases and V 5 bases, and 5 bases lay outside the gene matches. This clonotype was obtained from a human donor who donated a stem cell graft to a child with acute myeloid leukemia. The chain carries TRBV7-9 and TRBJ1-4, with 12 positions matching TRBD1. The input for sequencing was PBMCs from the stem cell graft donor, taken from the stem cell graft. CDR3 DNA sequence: TGTGCCAGCAGCGGGACAGGGGGCGGAGGAAAACTGTTTTTT. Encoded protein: CASSGTGGGGKLFF.